This TCR beta chain stems from a study of regulatory T cells in long-lasting Graves disease. Documented time point: newly diagnosed GD, antithyroid drugs for less than 3 months. TCR sequences were obtained from RNA taken from PBMCs. Per American Thyroid Association guidelines, Graves' disease was diagnosed. With iRepertoire HTBI primers and Arm-PCR of CDR3 regions, TCR beta libraries were built. TCRdb fed the multiplex PCR reads into MiXCR, producing one record per CDR3 protein. The sample has about 460,000 distinct CDR3 sequences; approximately 14% are singletons. CDR1 is MNHEY, CDR2 SMNVEV, per germline (reference sequence). V dropped 2 bases and J dropped 5 bases, with 9 bases sitting between them. The CDR3 is 13 amino acids. This clonotype showed up just a few times. The data were also submitted as part of a second study, on T cells in Graves' hyperthyroidism and ophthalmopathy. That work adds: Hyperthyroidism patients were newly diagnosed, had disease duration under 2 months, and were aged 18 to 65 years.

The chain links TRBV27 to TRBJ2-5, with D hard to call. The TCR comes from a woman between 45 and 60 years old with Graves disease. The specimen comprised peripheral blood mononuclear cells (PBMCs), sampled at new diagnosis, from a patient treated with antithyroid drugs. CDR3 residues: CASSLNYWETQYF. CDR3 nucleotides: TGTGCCAGCAGTTTAAATTATTGGGAGACCCAGTACTTC.